This T cell receptor (beta chain) originates from a study of post-analysis software for immune sequencing data. General observations from the study: A handful of TRBV segments were more frequent in patients than controls; TRBV5-6, TRBV5-1 and TRBV20-1 belonged to this group.

TCR beta libraries were prepared from cDNA with unique molecular identifiers. TCRdb used MiXCR to reprocess the PCR reads, holding one entry per CDR3 protein. Of about 430,000 distinct CDR3 sequences detected, over 30% appear once; the ten largest clones hold under 9%. This CDR3 contains 14 residues. The V end lost 3 bases, the J end lost 1 base, and 12 bases lay between the germline ends. In germline, CDR1 is DFQATT, CDR2 SNEGSKA (reference sequence). This clonotype was detected only a few times. Its antigen is undetermined. The source material was blood. The chain is built from TRBV20-1 and TRBJ2-5; D ambiguous. The clonotype originates from a girl aged 2 to 10 with multiple sclerosis. The DNA for the CDR3 is TGCAGTGCTAGTGAGACTTGGGTCCAAGAGACCCAGTACTTC. This encodes CSASETWVQETQYF.